This TCR beta chain is from a study of shared clonotypes between healthy human individuals. After removal of 1 base from V and 6 bases from J, the junction contained 9 bases not matched to a gene. CDR1 and CDR2 from the germline V gene are SGHKS and YYEKEE (reference sequence). This CDR3 spans 15 amino acids. Assay execution proceeded at the deep level. TCRdb keeps only in-frame clones here, not all; method: immunoSEQ multiplex PCR. Among over a million clones listed, about 76% were seen once. General study results and limits: It was the non-shared clonotypes that had lower generation probabilities than clonotypes shared by all four donors.

Regarding this clone: The antigen remains undetermined.

Sequencing was carried out using memory CD4+ T cells sorted from blood. Subset given: CD45RA-negative fraction. This receptor was taken from a man between 18 and 29 years old in good health. V and J are TRBV5-5 and TRBJ2-7; TRBD1 matches at 8 bases. CDR3 DNA sequence: TGTGCCAGCAGCTTGCATCAGGGGGCCTCGGGCGAGCAGTACTTC. This translates into CASSLHQGASGEQYF.